A selection of T cell receptor beta chains follows, all from one sample in a study of cytomegalovirus exposure and HLA in healthy donors. TCRdb keeps only in-frame clones here, not all; method: immunoSEQ multiplex PCR. Counted here are fewer than 150,000 clones, around three quarters occurring once; the ten biggest clones make up 6.8%. What was sequenced was PBMCs. These TCRs come from a man aged 35-49 years in good health and CMV-seropositive. The CDR3 runs from the conserved cysteine through the conserved F or W. A D gene is named only where the DNA matches it firmly. The listing skips clone size in some rows; elsewhere it reads once, few, many or a size class.

j_call	v_call	clone_size	d_call	cdr3_aa	cdr3_nt
TRBJ1-5	TRBV27	.	.	CASSLSYNQPQHF	TGTGCCAGCAGTTTATCCTACAATCAGCCCCAGCATTTT
TRBJ2-5	TRBV7-2	.	.	CASSSLDSQETQYF	TGTGCCAGCAGCTCCCTTGACAGCCAAGAGACCCAGTACTTC
TRBJ2-7	TRBV19	.	TRBD2	CASRPGGQTYEQYF	TGTGCCAGTAGGCCGGGAGGGCAAACCTACGAGCAGTACTTC
TRBJ2-1	TRBV11-3	once	TRBD2	CASSLKSSRLAGVENEQFF	TGTGCCAGCAGCTTAAAATCGTCGAGGCTAGCGGGAGTTGAGAATGAGCAGTTCTTC
TRBJ1-2	TRBV5-4	.	.	CASSLPGYYYGYTF	TGTGCCAGCAGCCTCCCAGGGTACTACTATGGCTACACCTTC
TRBJ2-7	TRBV6-7	.	TRBD2	CASSSPLTSGGYEQYF	TGTGCCAGCAGTTCACCCTTGACTAGCGGGGGCTACGAGCAGTACTTC
TRBJ1-1	TRBV6-4	.	.	CASSTGMNTEAFF	TGTGCCAGCAGCACAGGGATGAACACTGAAGCTTTCTTT
TRBJ2-7	TRBV11-2	few	.	CASSLVRRYEQYF	TGTGCCAGCAGCTTAGTGCGGAGATACGAGCAGTACTTC
TRBJ2-7	TRBV7-9	.	.	CASSLHQGGLYEQYF	TGTGCCAGCAGCTTGCACCAGGGCGGACTATACGAGCAGTACTTC
TRBJ1-2	TRBV4-3	.	TRBD1	CASSQDLQSGGSSYGYTF	TGCGCCAGCAGCCAAGATCTGCAGTCAGGGGGGTCTAGCTATGGCTACACCTTC
TRBJ2-7	TRBV2	.	TRBD2	CASSTSGGYREQYF	TGTGCCAGCAGTACTAGCGGGGGTTACAGGGAGCAGTACTTC
TRBJ2-7	TRBV6-1	once	.	CASSEVDRSSYEQYF	TGTGCCAGCAGTGAAGTCGACAGGAGCTCCTACGAGCAGTACTTC
TRBJ2-5	TRBV28	once	TRBD1	CATDSRTGYQETQYF	TGTGCCACCGATTCCCGGACAGGCTACCAAGAGACCCAGTACTTC
TRBJ2-7	TRBV7-2	.	TRBD1	CASSLFPRPGQAYEQYF	TGTGCCAGCAGCTTATTTCCCCGTCCCGGACAGGCCTACGAGCAGTACTTC
TRBJ2-5	TRBV13	.	TRBD2	CASSLKTGGLETQYF	TGTGCCAGCAGCTTAAAAACGGGAGGGCTGGAGACCCAGTACTTC
TRBJ1-1	TRBV6-6	.	.	CASSLQQRNTEAFF	TGTGCCAGCAGCCTCCAACAAAGGAACACTGAAGCTTTCTTT
TRBJ2-3	TRBV7-2	.	.	CASSLGWGGVDTQYF	TGTGCCAGCAGCTTAGGGTGGGGGGGCGTGGATACGCAGTATTTT
TRBJ1-1	TRBV5-1	.	TRBD1	CASALTGALPNTEAFF	TGCGCCAGCGCATTAACAGGGGCCCTGCCGAACACTGAAGCTTTCTTT
TRBJ2-1	TRBV5-1	once	TRBD1	CASSLQGAGIYNEQFF	TGCGCCAGCAGCTTGCAGGGGGCGGGGATTTACAATGAGCAGTTCTTC
TRBJ1-6	TRBV27	.	.	CASRPHHGGSPLHF	TGTGCCAGCAGACCCCACCACGGGGGTTCACCCCTCCACTTT
TRBJ2-5	TRBV6-6	once	.	CASSSSVETQYF	TGTGCCAGCAGTTCCTCCGTGGAGACCCAGTACTTC
TRBJ2-1	TRBV7-2	.	.	CASSFTSRETSSERNEQFF	TGTGCCAGCAGCTTCACTTCCCGGGAAACTAGCTCAGAGCGCAATGAGCAGTTCTTC
TRBJ2-5	TRBV7-6	.	TRBD1	CASSIAGQGSEQYF	TGTGCCAGCAGTATTGCGGGACAGGGTAGTGAGCAGTACTTC
TRBJ1-5	TRBV5-1	once	.	CASSLDPNQPQHF	TGCGCCAGCAGCTTGGATCCAAATCAGCCCCAGCATTTT
TRBJ1-1	TRBV30	.	TRBD1	CAWRSPGTGGRTEAFF	TGTGCCTGGAGATCCCCCGGGACAGGTGGTCGCACTGAAGCTTTCTTT
TRBJ2-5	TRBV7-8	.	.	CASSSIFGGFIQETQYF	TGTGCCAGCAGCTCAATATTTGGCGGGTTCATCCAAGAGACCCAGTACTTC
TRBJ2-2	TRBV4-3	.	.	CASSQDPWEAGVNTGELFF	TGCGCCAGCAGCCAAGATCCCTGGGAGGCGGGCGTGAACACCGGGGAGCTGTTTTTT
TRBJ2-4	TRBV5-6	few	TRBD2	CASSSVLAGGNAKNIQYF	TGTGCCAGCAGCTCTGTTCTAGCGGGGGGGAATGCCAAAAACATTCAGTACTTC
TRBJ2-2	TRBV5-1	once	.	CASSAGIVTNTGELFF	TGCGCCAGCAGTGCGGGGATAGTTACGAACACCGGGGAGCTGTTTTTT
TRBJ2-7	TRBV5-4	.	.	CASSLGGVLTYEQYF	TGTGCCAGCAGCTTGGGCGGGGTCCTCACCTACGAGCAGTACTTC
TRBJ2-2	TRBV11-3	.	.	CASSFPTPSSFTGELFF	TGTGCCAGCAGCTTCCCCACTCCCTCTAGCTTCACCGGGGAGCTGTTTTTT
TRBJ2-7	TRBV29-1	.	TRBD1	CSVGTGSYEQYF	TGCAGCGTGGGGACAGGGTCCTACGAGCAGTACTTC
TRBJ1-3	TRBV5-1	.	.	CASSLAGAGNTIYF	TGCGCCAGCAGCTTGGCAGGGGCTGGAAACACCATATATTTT
TRBJ1-5	TRBV9	.	.	CASSVGSWASQPQHF	TGTGCCAGCAGCGTAGGGTCCTGGGCCTCTCAGCCCCAGCATTTT
TRBJ2-1	TRBV11-3	.	TRBD2	CASSSIVAGGRPNEQFF	TGTGCCAGCAGCTCAATAGTAGCGGGAGGAAGGCCCAATGAGCAGTTCTTC
TRBJ2-5	TRBV7-2	once	TRBD2	CASSSGTRRETQYF	TGTGCCAGCAGCTCAGGGACTAGGCGGGAGACCCAGTACTTC
TRBJ1-6	TRBV15	.	TRBD1	CATSRDRANSPLHF	TGTGCCACCAGCCGCGACAGGGCGAATTCACCCCTCCACTTT
TRBJ2-2	TRBV29-1	once	.	CSARPGTTGELFF	TGCAGCGCCCGGCCAGGAACCACCGGGGAGCTGTTTTTT
TRBJ2-7	TRBV6-5	.	.	CASSYSIGGEQYF	TGTGCCAGCAGTTACTCGATTGGCGGGGAGCAGTACTTC
TRBJ2-7	TRBV28	.	TRBD2	CASSPRREKAGTYEQYF	TGTGCCAGCAGTCCCCGACGAGAGAAAGCGGGAACCTACGAGCAGTACTTC
TRBJ2-5	TRBV6-6	few	.	CASSLGGPRGETQYF	TGTGCCAGCAGCCTCGGGGGTCCCCGTGGGGAGACCCAGTACTTC
TRBJ2-1	TRBV9	.	TRBD2	CASSVVGWRGGANEQFF	TGTGCCAGCAGCGTAGTAGGGTGGCGGGGAGGGGCCAATGAGCAGTTCTTC
TRBJ2-1	TRBV11-2	few	TRBD1	CASSPSQGARDEQFF	TGTGCCAGCAGCCCCTCACAGGGGGCGCGGGATGAGCAGTTCTTC
TRBJ2-3	TRBV5-8	.	TRBD1	CASSEGQGLADTQYF	TGTGCCAGCAGCGAGGGACAGGGACTGGCAGATACGCAGTATTTT
TRBJ2-7	TRBV19	.	TRBD1	CASSAPGQGPHEQYF	TGTGCCAGTAGTGCGCCGGGACAGGGCCCCCACGAGCAGTACTTC
TRBJ1-2	TRBV5-1	once	TRBD1	CASSLEFGTGDGYTF	TGCGCCAGCAGCTTGGAGTTTGGGACAGGGGATGGCTACACCTTC
TRBJ1-6	TRBV4-3	once	.	CASSRDPQGRSYNSPLHF	TGCGCCAGCAGCCGAGATCCACAGGGACGGTCCTATAATTCACCCCTCCACTTT
TRBJ2-7	TRBV4-3	.	.	CASSQYTGREQYF	TGCGCCAGCAGCCAGTATACAGGGCGCGAGCAGTACTTC
TRBJ2-5	TRBV18	once	.	CASSPQRVVETQYF	TGTGCCAGCTCACCACAACGAGTCGTAGAGACCCAGTACTTC
TRBJ1-5	TRBV19	.	.	CASSIGLSNQPQHF	TGTGCCAGTAGTATAGGACTGAGCAATCAGCCCCAGCATTTT
TRBJ2-7	TRBV5-1	few	TRBD1	CASSPGQGGGEQYF	TGCGCCAGCAGCCCGGGACAGGGGGGCGGCGAGCAGTACTTC
TRBJ2-7	TRBV4-2	once	TRBD1	CASSQQGVSYEQYF	TGTGCCAGCAGCCAGCAGGGGGTCTCCTACGAGCAGTACTTC
TRBJ2-7	TRBV4-1	.	.	CASSQLDILQYHEQYF	TGCGCCAGCAGCCAACTGGACATCTTACAATACCACGAGCAGTACTTC
TRBJ2-3	TRBV28	few	.	CASSEGWNTDTQYF	TGTGCCAGCAGCGAGGGTTGGAACACAGATACGCAGTATTTT
TRBJ1-5	TRBV6-5	once	TRBD1	CASSPDRGSNQPQHF	TGTGCCAGCAGTCCCGACAGGGGGAGCAATCAGCCCCAGCATTTT